The clone carrying this TCR beta chain showed up just a few times. From germline, CDR1 is MNHNY and CDR2 SVGAGI (reference sequence). The CDR3 has 12 amino acids. V dropped 8 bases and J dropped 7; count of bases not matched to a gene: 4. The sample is drawn from a study of STAT5B mutations in CD4+ large granular lymphocyte leukemia. The data were produced by immunoSEQ multiplex PCR, yet TCRdb's version contains in-frame clones alone and is incomplete. This sample has tens of thousands of clones, with around 71% found just once. The receptor was derived from a human donor in good health. The V gene is TRBV6-6, the J gene TRBJ1-5, with TRBD1 matching 8 bases. Sequencing was carried out using CD4+ T cells from blood buffy coats. DNA for the CDR3: TGTGCCAGCCAGACAGGGGTCCAGCCCCAGCATTTT. Protein sequence: CASQTGVQPQHF.